This record covers a single TCR beta chain. Its antigen remains undetermined. Per-nucleotide qualities are absent, and no much larger clonotype sits a single base away. Library construction relied on the immunoSEQ multiplex PCR assay. For the multiplex PCR, a mixture combining 60 forward primers for TCR Vbeta segments and 13 reverse primers for TCR Jbeta segments was used. The CDR3 region of rearranged TCR beta genes was amplified from genomic DNA by a multiplex PCR assay. On the Illumina HiSeq System, the amplified TCR beta libraries were sequenced as 87-base-pair reads. Regarding the original processing steps: In a later analysis, about 80 million unique TCR beta chains were counted across the 650 to 700 repertoires, and roughly 11 million of these chains were shared by at least two donors. A nearest-neighbor algorithm error-corrected the raw reads and collapsed the reads into unique sequences, merging closely related sequences to remove PCR and sequencing errors. CDR3 sequences were aligned to IMGT reference sequences to assign V, D and J gene segments. Each retained sequence needed at least a six-nucleotide match to both a V gene segment and a J gene segment. A rearrangement was called productive if the CDR3 had no stop codons and remained in frame with V and J, and every other rearrangement was called non-productive. Following IMGT convention, CDR3 was defined as the stretch from the second conserved V-encoded cysteine up to the conserved J-encoded phenylalanine. The earlier analysis of 500 to 650 of the donors excluded any sequence lacking an unambiguous match to a single V gene segment. An earlier analysis of 500 to 600 of the donors classified V segments as functional when productive rearrangements were above 56.7% and as segregating when the standard deviation between donors was above 5%. A statistical classification framework was developed to diagnose cytomegalovirus status using the catalog of TCR beta chain sequences. In a later analysis, V and J genes were assigned by comparing TCR nucleotide sequences against IMGT/GENE-DB human TR gene sequences. A later analysis assigned CDR3 sequences and most-parsimonious VDJ recombination scenarios with the TCRdist pipeline. In a later analysis, every TCR beta chain was defined by the combination of its CDR3 amino acid sequence and its V-gene family, and reads without a unique V-gene family were dropped. To address suspected cross-contamination and a sequencing artifact, a later analysis removed roughly 580 highly shared, low-generation-probability nucleotide sequences. In a later analysis, a clonal expansion index was calculated for each public chain from normalized within-repertoire ranks of inferred template counts. In a later analysis, generation probabilities were computed with a VDJ recombination model fitted to out-of-frame rearrangements, and the resulting probabilities were checked against IGoR. A later analysis scored TCR-TCR, TCR-HLA and TCR-CMV co-occurrence with hypergeometric tests, applying a repertoire-size bias correction to TCR pairs. A later analysis estimated false discovery rates by permuting HLA or CMV assignments 20 times. In a later analysis, co-occurring TCRs were grouped with DBSCAN, and TCRdist sequence similarity was added when clustering was performed within HLA-allele-positive subsets. Repertoires with fewer than 30,000 or more than 120,000 public chains, plus five repertoires with anomalous nucleotide sharing, were excluded from co-occurrence clustering. Imported from immuneACCESS, the table was reduced by TCRdb to in-frame sequences with V and J called. These copies leave out some clones; in studies compared against another copy, an unresolved V gene accounts for under half, and the cause of the remainder is not known. V, J and clone size are those of that table, while D and trimming were read from the DNA. The sample data list about 160,000 clones, and approximately 80% of these were observed just once. The top ten clones comprise about 1.4% of the sample.

The entry originates in a study of cytomegalovirus exposure and HLA in healthy donors (dated by TCRdb to about 2017). At the level of the whole study: An earlier analysis of roughly 630 of the donors reported about 290 Gb of sequence data and more than 90 million unique TCR beta sequences from about 200 million T cells. An early release covering about 600 HLA-typed donors comprised approximately 300 gigabases of sequencing data and about 90 million unique TCR sequences. Of the 350 to 400 genotyped donors, approximately 83% fell in the genetic ancestry cluster associated with self-reported Caucasian donors. The study aimed to test whether cataloging public T cell receptors could reveal signatures of past pathogen exposure. The T cell repertoires of several hundred subjects were profiled by immunosequencing and related to cytomegalovirus serostatus. A separate validation cohort of over 95 different subjects was used in addition to the 666-subject first cohort. The study combined high-throughput TCR immunosequencing, statistical association of individual TCRs with disease status, and machine learning to predict cytomegalovirus infection status. A later analysis re-examined previously published TCR beta repertoires from just over 650 donors and added high-resolution HLA genotyping to investigate patterns of TCR occurrence. Rather than drawing on any new phenotypic data, the later analysis identified candidate immune exposures from TCR beta sequences and the way those sequences occurred across donors. An earlier analysis of approximately 630 of the donors applied high-throughput TCR beta sequencing to assess whether each TCR beta V gene segment acted as functional or pseudogenic. Alongside the repertoire data, information on donor age, sex, ethnicity and CMV serostatus was compiled. A later genetic analysis took genome-wide SNP genotypes for 398 of the 666 donors and used that subset as a discovery cohort. Every repertoire in the discovery cohort had been generated on one and the same sequencing platform. HLA typing included class I and class II loci at four-digit resolution. Typing coverage differed by locus: A, B, C, DRB1 and DQB1 were typed in about 620-640 donors, DQA1 in 522, DPA1 in around 610, and DPB1 in around 440. Roughly five DR-DQ haplotypes were treated as single units for association and clustering because of strong linkage in the cohort. On average, about 240,000 unique TCR beta nucleotide sequences were sequenced per donor among 300 to 500 genotyped donors of the cohort, with roughly 18% of those sequences being non-productive.

The cohort comprised around 690 healthy bone marrow donors. Cohort members were all nominally healthy when sampled, although unrecorded immune exposures were likely present. The donor was CMV seronegative and was included in the group of 352 seronegative cohort members. Every donor gave a peripheral blood sample, and the peripheral blood mononuclear cells from that sample were used for TCR beta sequencing. The Qiagen DNeasy Blood Extraction Kit was used to extract genomic DNA from the blood cell samples. Including cysteine and phenylalanine, the CDR3 has 13 amino acids. The CDR3 DNA has 39 bases and is translated from base 1. CDR1 and CDR2, looked up from the germline V gene, are SGHRS and YFSETQ. V is cut back by 4 bases and J by 8 bases, with 6 bases in the junction unmatched. General findings and caveats noted by the study authors: In this cohort, only TCR beta chains were sequenced, and detectable features were limited by the absence of alpha or paired-chain data. Because HLA typing was missing for some donors at each locus, association tests included only the typed subset. Across donors, most TCR sequences were observed very rarely, whereas some public TCRs were present in many individuals. Because the 87-base-pair reads could not distinguish some IMGT-functional V segments, including TRBV6-2 and TRBV6-3, those segments were excluded. The study gave a list of under 200 TCR beta chains associated with cytomegalovirus. Sequencing depth was assumed to be roughly uniform across donors in the presence/absence analyses, though that assumption may not hold. A further reported finding was that TCR beta sequences accurately predicted the HLA-A and HLA-B alleles for most subjects in the first cohort. In a later analysis, most CMV-associated TCR beta chains were found to appear HLA-restricted, with HLA associations seemingly driven largely by CMV exposure. In a later analysis, around 15,000 TCR beta sequences were associated with specific HLA alleles at a false discovery rate of 0.05. Three of the identified cytomegalovirus-associated TCR beta chains were confirmed in vitro to be specific for cytomegalovirus antigens. In an earlier analysis of around 600 of the donors, most TCR beta V segments appeared in productive rearrangements about 87% or about 30% of the time, broadly matching IMGT annotations. A later analysis found that HLA-associated TCR beta chains were more clonally expanded and had lower generation probabilities than equally common non-associated chains. According to a later analysis, TCR association rates differed among HLA loci, with DRB1 alleles showing the most associated TCRs and HLA-C alleles showing the fewest. In a later analysis, several top co-occurrence clusters were reported to appear linked to parvovirus B19, influenza, CMV and Epstein-Barr virus. CMV serostatus was the only immune exposure information available for the cohort. A group of highly shared sequence variants was considered likely to be a technical artifact of the sequencing pipeline. When HLA alleles, especially DR and DQ, strongly co-occurred, TCR associations were difficult to assign to individual alleles. According to the authors, the approach could potentially be generalized to other disease states and immunological phenotypes. A later genetic analysis reported fewer N-insertions in productive TCRs among donors in an Asian-associated ancestry cluster than the 666-donor mean. Linkage disequilibrium might explain the correlated functional status among segregating V segments, but an unknown experimental factor could not be excluded. In both the original and validation cohorts, the classifier was reported to diagnose cytomegalovirus status with high specificity and sensitivity. In a later genetic analysis, a missense DCLRE1C variant was associated with V-gene and J-gene trimming of TCR beta chains, and the association was replicated in an independent cohort. The earlier analysis of approximately 590 of the donors excluded 15 to 20 rarely observed V segments, including chromosome 9 orphons, because counts were too low.

The source is a young woman in good health and CMV-seronegative. Material: PBMCs. The rearranged chain carries TRBV5-1 and TRBJ1-3, with TRBD1 matching 7 junction bases. The CDR3 in this case is CASSTDRADTIYF. Read as DNA, the sequence is TGCGCCAGCAGCACTGACAGGGCGGACACCATATATTTT.